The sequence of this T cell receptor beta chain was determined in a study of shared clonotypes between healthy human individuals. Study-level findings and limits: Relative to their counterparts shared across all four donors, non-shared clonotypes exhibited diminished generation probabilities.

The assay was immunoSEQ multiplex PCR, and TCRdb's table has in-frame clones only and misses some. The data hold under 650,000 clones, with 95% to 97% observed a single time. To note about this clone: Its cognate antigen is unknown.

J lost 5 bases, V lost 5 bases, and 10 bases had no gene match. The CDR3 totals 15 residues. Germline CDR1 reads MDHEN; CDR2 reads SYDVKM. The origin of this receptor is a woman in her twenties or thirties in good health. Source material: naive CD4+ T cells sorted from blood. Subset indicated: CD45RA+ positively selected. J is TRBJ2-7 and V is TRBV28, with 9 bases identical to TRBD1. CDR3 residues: CASSEPGQGLDEQYF. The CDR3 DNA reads TGTGCCAGCAGTGAACCGGGACAGGGTCTCGACGAGCAGTACTTC.